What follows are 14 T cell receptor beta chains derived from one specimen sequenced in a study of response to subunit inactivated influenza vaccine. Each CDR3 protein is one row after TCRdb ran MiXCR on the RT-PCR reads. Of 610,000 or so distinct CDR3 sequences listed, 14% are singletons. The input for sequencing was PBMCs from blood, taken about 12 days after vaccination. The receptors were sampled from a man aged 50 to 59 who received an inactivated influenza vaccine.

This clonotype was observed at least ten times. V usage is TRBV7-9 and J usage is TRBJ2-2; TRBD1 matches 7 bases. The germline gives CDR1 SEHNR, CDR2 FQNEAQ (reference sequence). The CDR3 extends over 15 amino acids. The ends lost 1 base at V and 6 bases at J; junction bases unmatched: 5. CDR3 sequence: CASSLGTGAAGELFF. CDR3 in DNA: TGTGCCAGCAGCTTAGGGACAGGCGCCGCCGGGGAGCTGTTTTTT.

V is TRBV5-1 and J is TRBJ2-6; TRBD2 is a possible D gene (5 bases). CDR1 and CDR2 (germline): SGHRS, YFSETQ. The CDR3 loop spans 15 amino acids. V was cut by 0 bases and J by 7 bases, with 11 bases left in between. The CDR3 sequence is CASSLGEGVANVLTF. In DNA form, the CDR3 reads TGCGCCAGCAGCTTGGGCGAGGGTGTTGCCAACGTCCTGACTTTC.

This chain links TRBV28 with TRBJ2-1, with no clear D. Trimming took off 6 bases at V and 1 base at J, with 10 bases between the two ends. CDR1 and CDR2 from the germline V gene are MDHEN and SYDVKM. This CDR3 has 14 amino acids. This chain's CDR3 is CASSPRASYNEQFF. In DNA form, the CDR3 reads TGTGCCAGCAGCCCTCGGGCATCCTACAATGAGCAGTTCTTC.

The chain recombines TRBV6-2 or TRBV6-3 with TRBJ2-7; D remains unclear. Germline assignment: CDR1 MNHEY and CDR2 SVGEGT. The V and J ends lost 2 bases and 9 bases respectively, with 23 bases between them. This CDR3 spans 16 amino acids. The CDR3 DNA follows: TGTGCCAGCAGTTACCAGCAGCTCCGGTCTTCTACGGGGCAGTACTTC. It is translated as CASSYQQLRSSTGQYF.

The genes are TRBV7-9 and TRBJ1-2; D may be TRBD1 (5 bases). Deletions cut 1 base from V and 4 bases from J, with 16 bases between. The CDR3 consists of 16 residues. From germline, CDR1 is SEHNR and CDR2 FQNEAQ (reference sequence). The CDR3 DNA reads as TGTGCCAGCAGCTTAGAGATAGGCAGGGAACTCTATGGCTACACCTTC. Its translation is CASSLEIGRELYGYTF.

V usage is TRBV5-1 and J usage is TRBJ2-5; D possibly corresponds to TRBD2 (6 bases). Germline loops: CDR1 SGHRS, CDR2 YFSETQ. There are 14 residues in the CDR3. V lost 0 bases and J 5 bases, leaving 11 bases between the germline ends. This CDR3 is CASSLDGGYETQYF. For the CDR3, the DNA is TGCGCCAGCAGCTTGGACGGAGGGTATGAGACCCAGTACTTC.

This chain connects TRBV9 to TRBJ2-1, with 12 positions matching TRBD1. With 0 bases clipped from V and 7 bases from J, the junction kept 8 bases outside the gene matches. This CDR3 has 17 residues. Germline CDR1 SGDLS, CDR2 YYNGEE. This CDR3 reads CASSVAPGTGGANEQFF. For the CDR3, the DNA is TGTGCCAGCAGCGTAGCTCCCGGGACAGGGGGCGCGAATGAGCAGTTCTTC.

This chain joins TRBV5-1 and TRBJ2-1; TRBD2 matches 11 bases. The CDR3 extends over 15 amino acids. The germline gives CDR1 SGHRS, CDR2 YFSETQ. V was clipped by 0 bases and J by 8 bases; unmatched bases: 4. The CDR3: CASSLGSGRVDEQFF. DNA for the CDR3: TGCGCCAGCAGCTTGGGTAGCGGGAGGGTTGATGAGCAGTTCTTC.

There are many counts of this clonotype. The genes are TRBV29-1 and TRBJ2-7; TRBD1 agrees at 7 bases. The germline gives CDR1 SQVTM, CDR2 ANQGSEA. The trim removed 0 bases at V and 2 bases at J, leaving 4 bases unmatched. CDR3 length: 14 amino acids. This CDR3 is CSVEDRQGAYEQYF. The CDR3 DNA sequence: TGCAGCGTTGAAGATCGTCAGGGGGCCTACGAGCAGTACTTC.

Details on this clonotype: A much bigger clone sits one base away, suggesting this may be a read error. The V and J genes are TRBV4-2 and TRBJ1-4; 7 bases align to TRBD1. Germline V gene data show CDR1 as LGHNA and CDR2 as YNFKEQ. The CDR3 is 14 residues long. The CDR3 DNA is TGTGCCAGCAGCCGAGGACAGGAGAATGAAAAACTGATTTTT. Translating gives CASSRGQENEKLIF.

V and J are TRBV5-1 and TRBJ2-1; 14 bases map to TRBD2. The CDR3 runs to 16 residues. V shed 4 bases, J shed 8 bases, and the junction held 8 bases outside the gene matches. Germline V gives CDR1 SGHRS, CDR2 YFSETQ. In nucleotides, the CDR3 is TGCGCCAGCAGCCGATATGGGACTAGCGGGAGAGATGAGCAGTTCTTC. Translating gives CASSRYGTSGRDEQFF.

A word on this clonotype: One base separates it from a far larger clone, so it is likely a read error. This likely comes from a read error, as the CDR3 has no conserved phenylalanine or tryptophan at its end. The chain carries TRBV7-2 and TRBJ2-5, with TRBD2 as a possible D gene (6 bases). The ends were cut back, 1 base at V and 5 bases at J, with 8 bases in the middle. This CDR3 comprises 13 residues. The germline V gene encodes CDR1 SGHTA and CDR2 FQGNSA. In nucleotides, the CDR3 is TGTGCCAGCAGCTTAGGGGGGAGGGAGACCCAGTACTAC. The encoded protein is CASSLGGRETQYY.

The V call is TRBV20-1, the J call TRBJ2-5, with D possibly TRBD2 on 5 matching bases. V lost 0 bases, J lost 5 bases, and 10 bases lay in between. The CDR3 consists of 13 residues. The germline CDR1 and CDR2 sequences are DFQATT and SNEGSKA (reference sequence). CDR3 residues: CSARDRGSETQYF. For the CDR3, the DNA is TGCAGTGCTAGAGATCGAGGGTCTGAGACCCAGTACTTC.

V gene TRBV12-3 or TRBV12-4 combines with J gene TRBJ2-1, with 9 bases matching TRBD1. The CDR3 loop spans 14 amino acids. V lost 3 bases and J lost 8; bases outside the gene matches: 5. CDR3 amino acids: CASSLSGQGYEQFF. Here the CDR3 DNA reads TGTGCCAGCAGTTTGTCGGGACAGGGCTATGAGCAGTTCTTC.